This T cell receptor (beta chain) is drawn from a study of T cell responses to AZD1222 COVID-19 vaccine. This clone has just one count. Its matching antigen is unknown. The assay was immunoSEQ multiplex PCR, and TCRdb's table has in-frame clones only and misses some. The data contain some 150,000 clones, 90% of them singletons. The CDR3 totals 14 residues. Germline V lookup: CDR1 GTSNPN, CDR2 SVGIG (reference sequence). V trimming: 0 bases; J trimming: 6 bases; junction bases outside the gene matches: 6. Study-wide results and limits: Spike-specific TCR breadth and depth rose after two AZD1222 doses. The study reported that nearly half of spike-specific TCRs target unmutated variant regions.

This specimen consisted of peripheral blood, obtained on day 0 of AZD1222 vaccination. The chain employs TRBV30 and TRBJ2-3; TRBD2 matches 7 bases. This receptor was taken from an adult in good health. CDR3 nucleotide sequence: TGTGCCTGGAGTGTTGGCGGGGGTAGCGATACGCAGTATTTT. Its protein is CAWSVGGGSDTQYF.